The 3 T cell receptor beta chains below were found in one sample sequenced in a study of Graves' ophthalmopathy and Graves' hyperthyroidism. From RNA, the CDR3 regions of TCR beta chains were amplified and sequenced. First-round RT-PCR relied on HTBI primers, and a second-round multiplex PCR came next. MiXCR was run by TCRdb on the multiplex PCR reads, yielding one entry per CDR3 protein. The sample has roughly 610,000 distinct CDR3 sequences, 22% seen once; the top ten hold about 6.6%. Sequencing input: peripheral blood. The source is a woman aged 18 to 35 with stable Graves' hyperthyroidism. Some clones in this sample may be carry-over from other donors' samples.

This clonotype occurred many times. The V and J genes are TRBV10-3 and TRBJ1-6; D is ambiguous. With 4 bases removed from V and 11 bases from J, the gap between germline ends came to 12 bases. This CDR3 has 13 residues. The V gene's germline CDR1 is ENHRY and CDR2 SYGVKD. In DNA form, the CDR3 reads TGTGCCATCAGTGCCCGGGATAGTGCACCCCTCCACTTT. Its translation is CAISARDSAPLHF.

The CDR3 DNA sequence: TGTGCCACCGGACCTACGAACACCGGGGAGCTGTTTTTT. Translation gives CATGPTNTGELFF. The chain has TRBV24-1 and TRBJ2-2; no reliable D call. This CDR3 region has 13 residues. V was cut by 9 bases and J by 0 bases, with 7 bases left in between. Germline V gene data show CDR1 as KGHDR and CDR2 as SFDVKD.

This clonotype was seen many times. In nucleotides, the CDR3 is TGCAGTGGGACAGGGGCCCTTAACTATGGCTACACCTTC. It yields the protein CSGTGALNYGYTF. This sequence joins TRBV20-1 and TRBJ1-2, with 9 bases that match TRBD1. With 7 bases clipped from V and 1 base from J, the junction kept 4 bases outside the gene matches. This CDR3 spans 13 amino acids. Germline CDR1 is DFQATT and CDR2 is SNEGSKA (reference sequence).